This passage covers 11 T cell receptor beta chains from one sample sequenced in a study of OX40 agonist ivuxolimab in advanced cancers. Data came from immunoSEQ multiplex PCR; TCRdb stores just in-frame clones and leaves some out. In the table there are approximately 58,000 clones, approximately 89% of which are singletons. Sequencing was performed on CD4+ or CD8+ T cells sorted from blood, taken in a trial of the OX40 agonist ivuxolimab. The receptors were gathered from an adult with an advanced solid tumor such as melanoma, head and neck, liver or kidney cancer.

This chain uses TRBV5-4 with TRBJ2-1, with 8 positions matching TRBD2. Germline V gives CDR1 SGHNT, CDR2 YYREEE (reference sequence). CDR3 length equals 15 residues. J lost 0 bases, V lost 2 bases, and 1 base had no gene match. For the CDR3, the DNA is TGTGCCAGCAGCTTCGGGACTAGCTCCTACAATGAGCAGTTCTTC. Protein product: CASSFGTSSYNEQFF.

This clone was seen a single time. V is TRBV6-5 and J is TRBJ2-7; D assignment may be TRBD1 or TRBD2 (5 bases each). In germline, CDR1 is MNHEY, CDR2 SVGAGI. This CDR3 spans 15 amino acids. The germline V and J ends were trimmed by 2 bases and 6 bases, with 17 bases remaining between them. Here the CDR3 reads CASSYTILGVGEQYF. As DNA, the CDR3 is TGTGCCAGCAGTTACACGATACTAGGGGTTGGCGAGCAGTACTTC.

The V call is TRBV5-1, the J call TRBJ2-7; 8 positions agree with TRBD2. The CDR3 sequence is 16 residues long. V shed 1 base and J 3 bases; nucleotides not matched to a gene: 9. From germline, CDR1 is SGHRS and CDR2 YFSETQ. The CDR3 DNA reads TGCGCCAGCAGCTTGTCTCCAGCGGGAGAAATCTACGAGCAGTACTTC. Protein: CASSLSPAGEIYEQYF.

The gene calls are TRBV14 and TRBJ2-7; no clear D. CDR1 SGHDN and CDR2 FVKESK come from the germline V gene. CDR3 length equals 13 residues. With 3 bases removed from V and 1 base from J, the gap between germline ends came to 7 bases. Here the CDR3 reads CASSQDVSYEQYF. Here the CDR3 DNA reads TGTGCCAGCAGCCAGGACGTATCCTACGAGCAGTACTTC. The full variable domain, with the rest looked up from reference TRBV14 and TRBJ2-7, is EAGVTQFPSHSVIEKGQTVTLRCDPISGHDNLYWYRRVMGKEIKFLLHFVKESKQDESGMPNNRFLAERTGGTYSTLKVQPAELEDSGVYFCASSQDVSYEQYFGPGTRLTVT.

This clone was picked up a small number of times. The J gene is TRBJ2-3, the V gene TRBV10-2; 16 bases map to TRBD2. Per the germline V gene, CDR1 is WSHSY and CDR2 is SAAADI. The CDR3 totals 18 residues. Unmatched junction bases numbered 4, after V lost 0 bases and J lost 4 bases. CDR3 nucleotide sequence: TGCGCCAGCAGTGAGTCCGGGACTAGCGGGAGGGCAGCAGATACGCAGTATTTT. Protein sequence: CASSESGTSGRAADTQYF.

CDR3 DNA sequence: TGTGCCAGCAGTGGTCCGACAGGGTCCCTTAGCAATCAGCCCCAGCATTTT. This translates into CASSGPTGSLSNQPQHF. V gene TRBV6-1 combines with J gene TRBJ1-5, with 7 bases identical to TRBD1. Germline trimming cut 4 bases from V and 0 bases from J; bases unmatched to any gene: 9. This CDR3 contains 17 residues. CDR1 is MNHNS and CDR2 is SASEGT in the germline V gene.

This chain connects TRBV9 to TRBJ2-5; 8 positions agree with TRBD2. After removal of 0 bases from V and 5 bases from J, the junction contained 15 bases not matched to a gene. Germline V gives CDR1 SGDLS, CDR2 YYNGEE. This CDR3 region has 18 residues. Here the CDR3 DNA reads TGTGCCAGCAGCGTAGGGGGGCCTCTAGCGGGCGTAGGGGAGACCCAGTACTTC. As protein: CASSVGGPLAGVGETQYF.

This chain uses TRBV11-2 with TRBJ2-1, with a possible D match to TRBD2 (5 bases). The germline V and J ends were trimmed by 7 bases and 7 bases, with 14 bases remaining between them. CDR3 size: 13 residues. Germline CDR1 is SGHAT and CDR2 is FQNNGV. CDR3 loop: CASTKSGTNEQFF. The CDR3 coding sequence is TGTGCCAGCACCAAGAGCGGAACTAATGAGCAGTTCTTC.

The chain joins TRBV10-3 to TRBJ1-1; D is unresolved. This CDR3 has 16 residues. Germline CDR1 is ENHRY and CDR2 is SYGVKD. V dropped 0 bases and J dropped 2 bases, with 13 bases sitting between them. The DNA for the CDR3 is TGTGCCATCAGTGAGTCGACTAGCAGGACCAACACTGAAGCTTTCTTT. It specifies CAISESTSRTNTEAFF.

This clone occurred a few times. The rearrangement uses TRBV5-4 and TRBJ2-2, with TRBD2 matching over 7 bases. The CDR3 is 15 amino acids. V was clipped by 1 base and J by 6 bases; unmatched bases: 6. Germline loops: CDR1 SGHNT, CDR2 YYREEE (reference sequence). CDR3 nucleotides: TGTGCCAGCAGCTTGAGCGGGGACGTAGCCGGGGAGCTGTTTTTT. Its translation: CASSLSGDVAGELFF.

The gene calls are TRBV4-3 and TRBJ2-7; 7 bases are shared with TRBD2. J gave up 6 bases and V 2 bases, and 10 bases lay outside the gene matches. The CDR3 length is 15 residues. The germline CDR1 and CDR2 sequences are LGHNA and YSLEER. The CDR3 region is CASSQNLPGGGEQYF. The CDR3 nucleotides read TGCGCCAGCAGCCAAAATCTCCCGGGGGGAGGCGAGCAGTACTTC.